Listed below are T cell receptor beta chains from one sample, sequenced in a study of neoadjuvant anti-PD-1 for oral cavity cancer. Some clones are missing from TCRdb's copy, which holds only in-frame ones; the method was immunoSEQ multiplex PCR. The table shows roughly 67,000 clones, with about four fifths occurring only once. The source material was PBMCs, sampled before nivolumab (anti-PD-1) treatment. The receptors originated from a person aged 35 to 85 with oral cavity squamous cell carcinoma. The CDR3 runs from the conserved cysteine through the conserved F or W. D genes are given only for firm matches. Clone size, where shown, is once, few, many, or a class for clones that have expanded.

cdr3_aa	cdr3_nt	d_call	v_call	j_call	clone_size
CAWIPGIAVNTEAFF	TGTGCCTGGATCCCGGGCATTGCCGTGAACACTGAAGCTTTCTTT	.	TRBV30	TRBJ1-1	.
CASSPRGGFPYNEQFF	TGTGCCAGTAGTCCCCGGGGGGGGTTTCCCTACAATGAGCAGTTCTTC	TRBD2	TRBV19	TRBJ2-1	.
CASTGTDSYEQYF	TGTGCCAGCACCGGGACGGACTCCTACGAGCAGTACTTC	.	TRBV2	TRBJ2-7	.
CASSFEGAREQYF	TGTGCCAGCAGTTTTGAAGGGGCGCGTGAGCAGTACTTC	.	TRBV28	TRBJ2-7	.
CASSPGQMEDTQYF	TGTGCCAGCAGCCCGGGACAGATGGAAGATACGCAGTATTTT	TRBD1	TRBV7-8	TRBJ2-3	.
CASSLVGLGTSGANVLTF	TGTGCCAGCAGCTTAGTCGGCCTCGGAACCTCTGGGGCCAACGTCCTGACTTTC	.	TRBV7-6	TRBJ2-6	.
CSVEDRYGLAGLWTQYF	TGCAGCGTTGAAGATCGATATGGACTAGCGGGATTATGGACCCAGTACTTC	TRBD2	TRBV29-1	TRBJ2-5	.
CASSLSGRGYNEQFF	TGTGCCAGCAGCTTATCAGGGCGAGGCTACAATGAGCAGTTCTTC	.	TRBV7-3	TRBJ2-1	.
CASSSAFQGLSTDTQYF	TGCGCCAGCAGCTCCGCTTTCCAGGGGCTTAGCACAGATACGCAGTATTTT	.	TRBV5-1	TRBJ2-3	.
CASSDRGIGLFF	TGCGCCAGCAGTGACCGGGGTATCGGTCTGTTTTTT	.	TRBV10-1	TRBJ1-4	.
CASSLAGIEAFF	TGCGCCAGCAGCTTGGCAGGGATTGAAGCTTTCTTT	.	TRBV5-1	TRBJ1-1	.
CAWSVLGRGVAEAFF	TGTGCCTGGAGTGTACTAGGGCGGGGGGTCGCTGAAGCTTTCTTT	.	TRBV30	TRBJ1-1	once
CASRDGYTEAFF	TGTGCCAGCAGAGACGGATACACTGAAGCTTTCTTT	.	TRBV7-9	TRBJ1-1	.
CASTRTNRAHQPQHF	TGTGCCAGCACCAGAACCAACAGGGCTCATCAGCCCCAGCATTTT	.	TRBV19	TRBJ1-5	once
CASSPGGGVYNEQFF	TGTGCCAGCAGCCCCGGGGGGGGAGTGTACAATGAGCAGTTCTTC	TRBD2	TRBV6-4	TRBJ2-1	.
CASSFRRGQNTPGQYF	TGTGCCAGCAGCTTCCGCAGGGGGCAGAACACCCCGGGGCAGTACTTC	TRBD1	TRBV13	TRBJ2-7	once
CASSLAPISRNEQFF	TGCGCCAGCAGCTTGGCTCCTATCAGTAGGAATGAGCAGTTCTTC	.	TRBV5-1	TRBJ2-1	.
CASSPGTGVREQFF	TGTGCCAGCAGCCCTGGGACAGGGGTTCGCGAGCAGTTCTTC	TRBD1	TRBV5-4	TRBJ2-1	.
CASTSGLAGMDTQYF	TGTGCCAGCACCTCGGGACTAGCGGGAATGGATACGCAGTATTTT	TRBD2	TRBV6-1	TRBJ2-3	.
CASSHSGRGDYEQYF	TGCGCCAGCAGCCATAGCGGGAGGGGGGATTACGAGCAGTACTTC	TRBD2	TRBV4-1	TRBJ2-7	.
CASSTLPGRTTTEAFF	TGTGCCAGTTCCACACTCCCGGGAAGAACGACCACTGAAGCTTTCTTT	.	TRBV19	TRBJ1-1	.
CASESYGGDTGELFF	TGTGCCAGCGAGTCGTACGGGGGGGACACCGGGGAGCTGTTTTTT	TRBD2	TRBV19	TRBJ2-2	.